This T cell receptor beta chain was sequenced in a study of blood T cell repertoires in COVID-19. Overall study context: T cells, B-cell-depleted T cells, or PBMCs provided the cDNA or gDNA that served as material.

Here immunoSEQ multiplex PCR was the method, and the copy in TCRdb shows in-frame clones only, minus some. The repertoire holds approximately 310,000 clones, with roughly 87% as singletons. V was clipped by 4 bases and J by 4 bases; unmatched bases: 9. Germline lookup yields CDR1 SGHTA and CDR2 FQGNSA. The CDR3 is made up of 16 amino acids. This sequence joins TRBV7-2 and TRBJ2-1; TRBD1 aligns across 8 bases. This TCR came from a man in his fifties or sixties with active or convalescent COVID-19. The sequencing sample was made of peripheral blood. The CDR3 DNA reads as TGTGCCAGCAGCTCACGGACAGGGTGGGAATACAATGAGCAGTTCTTC. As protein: CASSSRTGWEYNEQFF.